The source of this TCR beta chain is a study of T-cell memory formation after mild COVID-19. About the research overall: Largely donor-specific sequence clusters came from two donors.

This clonotype has ten or more counts. Its matching antigen is unknown. Looked up from germline, CDR1 is SGHRS and CDR2 is YFSETQ. The ends were cut back, 4 bases at V and 1 base at J, with 13 bases in the middle. This CDR3 is built from 15 residues. TCRdb re-called the 5' RACE reads through MiXCR, storing one row per CDR3 protein. The data show 100,000 to 150,000 distinct CDR3 sequences, about 5.9% seen once. Study-level points and caveats: For contracting clones, CD4+ ones sat mainly in CM and EM, CD8+ in EMRA.

The sequenced material came from PBMCs or a T cell subset sorted from them (not recorded which). The sequence derives from an adult woman who had mild COVID-19 (a few samples of this study predate the infection). Cell type and time point are not known. The chain recombines TRBV5-1 with TRBJ2-3; D might be TRBD1 or TRBD2, each matching 5 bases. CDR3 residues: CASSIRDGGTDTQYF. CDR3 DNA: TGCGCCAGCAGCATACGGGACGGGGGCACAGATACGCAGTATTTT.